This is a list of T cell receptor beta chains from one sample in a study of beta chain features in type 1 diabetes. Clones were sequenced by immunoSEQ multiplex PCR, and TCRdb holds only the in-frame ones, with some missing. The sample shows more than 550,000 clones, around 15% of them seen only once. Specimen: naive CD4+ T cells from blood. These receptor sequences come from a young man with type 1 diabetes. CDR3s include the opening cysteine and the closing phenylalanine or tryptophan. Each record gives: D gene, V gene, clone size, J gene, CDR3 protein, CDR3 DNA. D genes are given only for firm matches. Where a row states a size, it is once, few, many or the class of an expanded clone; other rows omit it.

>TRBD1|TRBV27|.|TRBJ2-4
CASSSRQGGNIQYF
TGTGCCAGCAGTTCCCGACAGGGGGGAAACATTCAGTACTTC
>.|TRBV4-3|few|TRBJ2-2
CASSQEGPLGTGELFF
TGCGCCAGCAGCCAAGAAGGGCCCCTCGGGACCGGGGAGCTGTTTTTT
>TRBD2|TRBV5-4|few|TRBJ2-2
CASSLDSPRGGNTGELFF
TGTGCCAGCAGCTTGGACTCCCCCCGGGGGGGGAACACCGGGGAGCTGTTTTTT
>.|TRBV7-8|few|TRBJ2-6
CASSLEQFFRPAGANVLTF
TGTGCCAGCAGCTTAGAACAGTTTTTCCGGCCCGCTGGGGCCAACGTCCTGACTTTC
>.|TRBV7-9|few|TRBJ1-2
CASSLGALAYGYTF
TGTGCCAGCAGCCTAGGGGCCTTAGCCTATGGCTACACCTTC
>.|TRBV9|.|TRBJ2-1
CASSGKGRPYNEQFF
TGTGCCAGCAGCGGGAAGGGGCGCCCGTACAATGAGCAGTTCTTC
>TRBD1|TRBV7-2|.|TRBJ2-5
CASSLRTGNQETQYF
TGTGCCAGCAGCCTGAGGACAGGGAACCAAGAGACCCAGTACTTC
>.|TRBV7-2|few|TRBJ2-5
CASRAPGFQETQYF
TGTGCCAGCAGGGCGCCGGGGTTTCAAGAGACCCAGTACTTC
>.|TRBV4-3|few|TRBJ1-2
CASSHTGLRYGYTF
TGCGCCAGCAGCCACACAGGTCTTCGGTATGGCTACACCTTC
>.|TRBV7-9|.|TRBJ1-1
CASILQGRDTEAFF
TGTGCCAGCATCCTACAGGGTCGAGACACTGAAGCTTTCTTT
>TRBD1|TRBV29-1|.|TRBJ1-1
CSAGQALNTEAFF
TGCAGCGCTGGACAGGCGTTGAACACTGAAGCTTTCTTT
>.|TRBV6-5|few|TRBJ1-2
CASSYGGSNYGYTF
TGTGCCAGCAGTTACGGCGGCAGTAACTATGGCTACACCTTC
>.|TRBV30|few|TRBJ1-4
CAWSVKSTGLNEKLFF
TGTGCCTGGAGTGTGAAGAGTACGGGACTTAATGAAAAACTGTTTTTT
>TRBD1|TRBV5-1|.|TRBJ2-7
CASSSTGTGLYEQYF
TGCGCCAGCAGCTCCACCGGGACAGGCCTCTACGAGCAGTACTTC
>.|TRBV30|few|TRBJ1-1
CAWSVRTDLEAFF
TGTGCCTGGAGTGTACGGACAGATCTCGAAGCTTTCTTT
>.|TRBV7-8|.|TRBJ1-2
CASSLDPSKDGANYGYTF
TGTGCCAGCAGCTTAGATCCGTCTAAGGACGGAGCTAACTATGGCTACACCTTC
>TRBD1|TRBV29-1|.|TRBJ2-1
CSVGQGSANEQFF
TGCAGCGTAGGACAGGGGTCGGCCAATGAGCAGTTCTTC
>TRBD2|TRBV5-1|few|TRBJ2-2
CASSLAGGYTGELFF
TGCGCCAGCAGCTTGGCGGGAGGTTACACCGGGGAGCTGTTTTTT
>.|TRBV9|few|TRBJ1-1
CASSPRGSNTEAFF
TGTGCCAGCAGCCCTCGGGGCTCGAACACTGAAGCTTTCTTT
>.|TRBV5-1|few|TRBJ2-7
CASSLEGSTYEQYF
TGCGCCAGCAGCTTGGAAGGCAGTACCTACGAGCAGTACTTC
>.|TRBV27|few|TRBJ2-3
CASSLTGSADTQYF
TGTGCCAGCAGTTTAACGGGTTCTGCAGATACGCAGTATTTT
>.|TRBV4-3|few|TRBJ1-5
CASSQEHVNQPQHF
TGCGCCAGCAGCCAAGAACACGTCAATCAGCCCCAGCATTTT
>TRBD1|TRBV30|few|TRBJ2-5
CAWSVGQAKTQYF
TGTGCCTGGAGTGTAGGACAGGCCAAGACCCAGTACTTC
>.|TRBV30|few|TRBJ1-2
CAWSRTSAGDNYGYTF
TGTGCCTGGAGTCGCACATCAGCTGGAGATAACTATGGCTACACCTTC
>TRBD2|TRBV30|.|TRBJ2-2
CAWSRTSGSTGELFF
TGTGCCTGGAGTCGGACTAGCGGGAGCACCGGGGAGCTGTTTTTT
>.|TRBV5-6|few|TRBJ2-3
CASSLWRTGSTDTQYF
TGTGCCAGCAGCTTGTGGCGGACGGGTAGCACAGATACGCAGTATTTT
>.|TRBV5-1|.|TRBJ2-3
CASSRVGPDTQYF
TGCGCCAGCAGCCGCGTTGGTCCAGATACGCAGTATTTT
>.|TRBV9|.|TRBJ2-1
CASSVTAYNEQFF
TGTGCCAGCAGCGTAACGGCCTACAATGAGCAGTTCTTC
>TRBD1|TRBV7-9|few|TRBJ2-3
CASITDRGTDTQYF
TGTGCCAGCATCACTGACAGGGGGACAGATACGCAGTATTTT
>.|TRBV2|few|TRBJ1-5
CASSFDQPQHF
TGTGCCAGCAGTTTCGATCAGCCCCAGCATTTT
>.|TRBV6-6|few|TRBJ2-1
CASREDEQFF
TGTGCCAGCCGAGAGGATGAGCAGTTCTTC